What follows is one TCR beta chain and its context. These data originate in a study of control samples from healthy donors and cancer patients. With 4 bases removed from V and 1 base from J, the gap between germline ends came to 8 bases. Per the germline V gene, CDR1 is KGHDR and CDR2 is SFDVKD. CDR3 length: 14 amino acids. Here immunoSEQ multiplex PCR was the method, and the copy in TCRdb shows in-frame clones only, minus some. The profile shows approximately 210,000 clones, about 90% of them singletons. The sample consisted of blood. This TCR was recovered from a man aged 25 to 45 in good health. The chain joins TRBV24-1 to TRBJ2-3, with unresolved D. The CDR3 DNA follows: TGTGCCACCAGTGACCCAAAGCGCACAGATACGCAGTATTTT. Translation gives CATSDPKRTDTQYF.